This is a list of T cell receptor beta chains from one sample in a study of cytomegalovirus exposure and HLA in healthy donors. Profiling relied on immunoSEQ multiplex PCR, and the TCRdb table lists in-frame clones only, not all of them. This table holds more than 95,000 clones, over 70% found once. Material: PBMCs. These receptors were obtained from a male donor in good health and CMV-seronegative. The CDR3 runs from the conserved cysteine through the conserved F or W. D genes are given only for firm matches. Size values are once, few and many counts, or a class for expanded clones, and some rows have none.

>TRBJ1-1|TRBV6-5|.|.
CASSYSQNTEAFF
TGTGCCAGCAGTTACTCACAGAACACTGAAGCTTTCTTT
>TRBJ2-7|TRBV28|once|.
CASKPWGGREDRYEQYF
TGTGCCAGCAAACCCTGGGGGGGCAGGGAGGATCGCTACGAGCAGTACTTC
>TRBJ2-3|TRBV7-9|once|TRBD1
CSSSLGTGADTQYF
TGTTCCAGCAGTTTAGGGACAGGGGCAGATACGCAGTATTTT
>TRBJ2-1|TRBV12-5|.|.
CASGPPSALGEQFF
TGTGCTAGTGGTCCCCCCAGCGCCCTTGGGGAGCAGTTCTTC
>TRBJ1-2|TRBV28|.|.
CASSLQGGNYGYTF
TGTGCCAGCAGTTTACAGGGAGGGAACTATGGCTACACCTTC
>TRBJ1-5|TRBV5-8|.|.
CASSFRGSWQPQHF
TGTGCCAGCAGCTTTAGGGGCTCTTGGCAGCCCCAGCATTTT
>TRBJ1-6|TRBV6-6|.|.
CASSYLAGNSPLHF
TGTGCCAGCAGTTACTTGGCGGGTAATTCACCCCTCCACTTT
>TRBJ1-1|TRBV5-1|.|TRBD1
CASSPGTGGTEAFF
TGCGCCAGCAGCCCCGGGACAGGGGGCACTGAAGCTTTCTTT
>TRBJ1-1|TRBV19|few|.
CASTEAGWTEAFF
TGTGCCAGTACTGAGGCAGGGTGGACTGAAGCTTTCTTT
>TRBJ1-3|TRBV15|.|.
CATSRDRGVSGNTIYF
TGTGCCACCAGCAGAGATCGGGGGGTATCTGGAAACACCATATATTTT
>TRBJ2-7|TRBV7-9|.|TRBD1
CASSLATGDGYEQYF
TGTGCCAGCAGCTTAGCGACAGGGGATGGCTACGAGCAGTACTTC
>TRBJ2-3|TRBV18|.|TRBD1
CASSPRQGATDTQYF
TGTGCCAGCTCACCAAGACAGGGGGCCACAGATACGCAGTATTTT
>TRBJ2-7|TRBV11-3|.|TRBD1
CASSLAAGTENIEQYF
TGTGCCAGCAGCTTAGCGGCTGGGACAGAGAATATCGAGCAGTACTTC
>TRBJ2-3|TRBV5-6|.|TRBD1
CASSIGQGAVDTQYF
TGTGCCAGCAGCATAGGACAGGGGGCTGTAGATACGCAGTATTTT
>TRBJ1-4|TRBV5-1|few|.
CASSLNQGGEKLFF
TGCGCCAGCAGCTTGAACCAGGGTGGTGAAAAACTGTTTTTT
>TRBJ1-1|TRBV7-9|.|TRBD1
CASSLGTGLTEAFF
TGTGCCAGCAGCTTAGGGACAGGGTTAACTGAAGCTTTCTTT
>TRBJ1-2|TRBV18|.|TRBD1
CASSPPGQGNGYTF
TGTGCCAGCTCCCCACCCGGACAGGGAAATGGCTACACCTTC
>TRBJ2-3|TRBV30|.|TRBD2
CAWSVGGRTDTQYF
TGTGCCTGGAGTGTAGGCGGGAGAACAGATACGCAGTATTTT
>TRBJ2-2|TRBV28|.|.
CASSLIIDTGELFF
TGTGCCAGCAGTTTAATAATCGACACCGGGGAGCTGTTTTTT
>TRBJ2-1|TRBV4-2|.|TRBD2
CASSQGLARYEQFF
TGTGCCAGCAGCCAAGGACTAGCCCGCTATGAGCAGTTCTTC
>TRBJ2-7|TRBV7-8|once|.
CASSSTRMGEQYF
TGTGCCAGCAGCAGCACTAGGATGGGGGAGCAGTACTTC
>TRBJ1-2|TRBV27|once|.
CASSLSPHQGPYGYTF
TGTGCCAGCAGTTTATCGCCCCACCAGGGGCCCTATGGCTACACCTTC
>TRBJ1-6|TRBV7-2|.|.
CASSLIRDIPLPNSPLHF
TGTGCCAGCAGTCTGATAAGGGACATTCCTCTCCCTAATTCACCCCTCCACTTT
>TRBJ2-7|TRBV13|.|.
CASSEADYEQYF
TGTGCCAGCAGCGAGGCTGACTACGAGCAGTACTTC
>TRBJ2-2|TRBV15|.|TRBD2
CATSRTSGRAVNTGELFF
TGTGCCACCAGCAGGACTAGCGGGAGGGCGGTAAACACCGGGGAGCTGTTTTTT
>TRBJ2-3|TRBV10-2|few|.
CASSEAPRDSIKYF
TGCGCCAGCAGTGAGGCCCCCCGGGACTCGATAAAGTATTTT
>TRBJ2-3|TRBV27|.|.
CASSLYRDTDTQYF
TGTGCCAGCAGTTTATACAGGGATACAGATACGCAGTATTTT
>TRBJ2-3|TRBV2|.|TRBD2
CASSKGLAGGTDTQYF
TGTGCCAGCAGTAAAGGACTAGCGGGAGGCACAGATACGCAGTATTTT
>TRBJ1-1|TRBV28|.|TRBD1
CASLQGGYTEAFF
TGTGCCAGCCTACAGGGGGGATACACTGAAGCTTTCTTT
>TRBJ2-1|TRBV9|.|TRBD2
CASSATRAGLNPSGDYNEQFF
TGTGCCAGCAGCGCCACGAGGGCAGGGCTCAACCCTAGCGGGGACTACAATGAGCAGTTCTTC
>TRBJ1-4|TRBV25-1|.|.
CASSELGGGLREKLFF
TGTGCCAGCAGTGAATTGGGCGGGGGTCTTCGAGAAAAACTGTTTTTT
>TRBJ2-3|TRBV9|.|TRBD1
CASGRGDRGQDTQYF
TGTGCCAGCGGGCGTGGGGACAGGGGGCAGGATACGCAGTATTTT
>TRBJ2-4|TRBV4-3|.|.
CASSQDPPRQNIQYF
TGCGCCAGCAGCCAAGATCCTCCCCGACAGAACATTCAGTACTTC
>TRBJ1-5|TRBV5-8|.|.
CASTIGRTYSNQPQHF
TGTGCCAGCACCATTGGGAGGACCTATAGCAATCAGCCCCAGCATTTT
>TRBJ1-4|TRBV7-2|.|.
CASSEYRATNEKLFF
TGTGCCAGCAGTGAATACAGAGCAACTAATGAAAAACTGTTTTTT
>TRBJ2-2|TRBV5-1|.|.
CASSLVSGSGELFF
TGCGCCAGCAGCTTGGTTTCGGGAAGCGGGGAGCTGTTTTTT
>TRBJ2-2|TRBV6-1|.|TRBD2
CASIRGGYTGELFF
TGTGCCAGCATCCGCGGGGGGTACACCGGGGAGCTGTTTTTT
>TRBJ1-1|TRBV29-1|.|.
CSVLGGGTEAFF
TGCAGCGTTCTTGGGGGGGGGACTGAAGCTTTCTTT
>TRBJ2-7|TRBV11-2|.|TRBD2
CASSWASGYEQYF
TGTGCCAGCAGCTGGGCTAGCGGCTACGAGCAGTACTTC
>TRBJ1-1|TRBV27|.|TRBD1
CASSSGTGMNTEAFF
TGTGCCAGCAGTTCGGGGACAGGAATGAACACTGAAGCTTTCTTT
>TRBJ1-5|TRBV5-1|.|TRBD1
CASSLGQGEKPQHF
TGCGCCAGCAGCTTGGGTCAGGGGGAGAAGCCCCAGCATTTT
>TRBJ2-1|TRBV30|.|TRBD1
CAWSGPGQGANEQFF
TGTGCCTGGAGCGGACCGGGACAGGGGGCAAATGAGCAGTTCTTC
>TRBJ2-3|TRBV27|once|TRBD2
CASSLYRGAGGTDTQYF
TGTGCCAGCAGTTTATATAGAGGAGCGGGAGGGACAGATACGCAGTATTTT
>TRBJ2-2|TRBV6-1|.|.
CASRDKLTGELFF
TGTGCCAGCAGGGACAAACTCACCGGGGAGCTGTTTTTT
>TRBJ2-1|TRBV6-1|.|TRBD1
CASSELTGTGSDEQFF
TGTGCCAGCAGTGAATTGACCGGGACAGGGTCCGATGAGCAGTTCTTC
>TRBJ2-1|TRBV6-6|.|.
CASSDGGGGYNEQFF
TGTGCCAGCAGTGATGGGGGAGGTGGTTACAATGAGCAGTTCTTC
>TRBJ1-1|TRBV21-1|.|.
CASSKALCRTPRPRTVLNTEAFF
TGTGCCAGCAGCAAAGCGCTTTGTAGGACCCCCCGCCCCAGGACAGTACTGAACACTGAAGCTTTCTTT
>TRBJ2-1|TRBV19|.|.
CASSIQAGLNEQFF
TGTGCCAGTAGTATCCAGGCCGGCCTAAATGAGCAGTTCTTC
>TRBJ2-3|TRBV9|once|TRBD1
CASSALGQGERDTQYF
TGTGCCAGCAGCGCACTCGGGCAGGGGGAGCGAGATACGCAGTATTTT
>TRBJ2-7|TRBV6-6|.|.
CASTPERLNSYEQYF
TGTGCCAGCACCCCTGAGCGGTTGAACTCCTACGAGCAGTACTTC
>TRBJ1-5|TRBV19|once|.
CASSIGNQPQHF
TGTGCCAGTAGTATCGGGAATCAGCCCCAGCATTTT
>TRBJ2-5|TRBV4-2|once|TRBD2
CASSQTSGRVMETQYF
TGTGCCAGCAGCCAGACTAGCGGGAGGGTCATGGAGACCCAGTACTTC
>TRBJ1-1|TRBV4-2|few|TRBD1
CASSQDWAPRAGGNTEAFF
TGTGCCAGCAGCCAAGATTGGGCCCCTAGGGCAGGGGGGAACACTGAAGCTTTCTTT
>TRBJ1-2|TRBV28|.|TRBD1
CASSRPGQTYGYTF
TGTGCCAGCAGTCGCCCGGGACAGACCTATGGCTACACCTTC
>TRBJ2-7|TRBV19|.|.
CASSATDSYEQYF
TGTGCCAGTAGTGCTACCGACTCCTACGAGCAGTACTTC
>TRBJ1-1|TRBV30|.|TRBD1
CAWSDRGWTEAFF
TGTGCCTGGAGTGACAGGGGTTGGACTGAAGCTTTCTTT
>TRBJ2-6|TRBV9|.|TRBD1
CASSQGQGGSGANVLTF
TGTGCCAGCAGCCAGGGACAGGGAGGCTCTGGGGCCAACGTCCTGACTTTC
>TRBJ1-1|TRBV7-6|.|.
CASSFGQEAFF
TGTGCCAGCAGCTTCGGACAGGAAGCTTTCTTT
>TRBJ2-2|TRBV7-7|.|TRBD1
CASSPRTGNTGELFF
TGTGCTAGCAGCCCAAGGACAGGGAACACCGGGGAGCTGTTTTTT